The clone carrying this T cell receptor beta chain was picked up many times. Its target is unknown. This specimen comes from a study of neurological immune-mediated disorders. Study-wide findings and caveats: No expanded-clone CDR3 amino acid sequence recurred across subjects, suggesting private TCR-beta repertoires. Phylogenetically, 18 of 34 multiple sclerosis patients' repertoires fell into one related-CDR3 cluster, a possible signature.

Where libraries were unsorted, they were derived from 2 million PBMCs stored at -80 degrees C. V was pared by 2 bases and J by 8 bases, with 12 bases between. This CDR3 region has 14 residues. Sequencing runs each yielded over 190 million TCR-beta sequences from 15-18 subjects. TCRdb processed the 5' RACE reads anew with MiXCR; each CDR3 protein has one entry. The sample lists just over 50,000 distinct CDR3 sequences; 3% to 4% were seen once. The clonotype originates from a man aged 40-55 years with multiple sclerosis. J is TRBJ2-2 and V is TRBV12-3 or TRBV12-4; D ambiguous. Specimen: PBMCs. The CDR3 spells CASSLTAGGGELFF. CDR3 bases: TGTGCCAGCAGTTTAACGGCAGGTGGGGGGGAGCTGTTTTTT.